The text below deals with one T cell receptor beta chain. This specimen comes from a study of tumor-infiltrating lymphocytes in oesophageal squamous cell carcinoma. This CDR3 comprises 13 residues. V was pared by 3 bases and J by 8 bases, with 11 bases between. From germline, CDR1 is SGHTA and CDR2 FQGTGA. TCRdb processed the PCR reads anew with MiXCR; each CDR3 protein has one entry. The table shows 20,000 or so distinct CDR3 sequences, with more than 35% occurring only once. The chain joins TRBV7-3 to TRBJ2-4, with D tentatively TRBD2 (5 bases). The sequence derives from a male donor with esophageal squamous cell carcinoma. Source material: esophageal tumor tissue. The CDR3 region is CASSLGKGDIQYF. CDR3 DNA sequence: TGTGCCAGCAGCTTGGGGAAGGGAGACATTCAGTACTTC.